The rows below give T cell receptor beta chains drawn from one sample of a study of cytomegalovirus exposure and HLA in healthy donors. Assay: immunoSEQ multiplex PCR; the TCRdb copy retains only in-frame clones and omits some. This sample's table reports about 110,000 clones. Sequences were obtained from PBMCs. These receptors were obtained from a man between 50 and 59 years old in good health and CMV-seronegative. Both conserved end residues are part of each CDR3. Fields, in order: D gene, V gene, J gene, CDR3 DNA, CDR3 protein. The D gene is left open where the match is weak.

.	TRBV29-1	TRBJ1-1	TGCAGCGTTCACAGGGACATGAACACTGAAGCTTTCTTT	CSVHRDMNTEAFF
TRBD1	TRBV10-2	TRBJ2-7	TGCGCCAGCAATCGTGGGGACAGGAGCTCCTACGAGCAGTACTTC	CASNRGDRSSYEQYF
.	TRBV7-2	TRBJ1-5	TGTGCCAGCAGGCAACAGGGTATCAATCAGCCCCAGCATTTT	CASRQQGINQPQHF
TRBD1	TRBV25-1	TRBJ1-6	TGTGCCACCACTACCCGGGACAGGAATTCACCCCTCCACTTT	CATTTRDRNSPLHF
.	TRBV9	TRBJ1-2	TGTGCCAGCAACCCTCAGGGTCTCCGGCATGGCTACACCTTC	CASNPQGLRHGYTF
.	TRBV9	TRBJ2-1	TGTGCCAGCAGCGACCTCCGTAGCAATGAGCAGTTCTTC	CASSDLRSNEQFF
.	TRBV5-1	TRBJ1-1	TGCGCCAGCAGCTTTATGGGCTCAGGGTTGAACACTGAAGCTTTCTTT	CASSFMGSGLNTEAFF
TRBD1	TRBV5-5	TRBJ1-1	TGTGCCAGCAGCCCGGACAGGGCCAACACTGAAGCTTTCTTT	CASSPDRANTEAFF
.	TRBV5-4	TRBJ1-3	TGTGCCAGCAGCTTGGCCTCAGGCTCTGGAAACACCATATATTTT	CASSLASGSGNTIYF
.	TRBV29-1	TRBJ2-3	TGCAGCGCCGGGGGAGCCTCTGGCACAGATACGCAGTATTTT	CSAGGASGTDTQYF
TRBD1	TRBV5-1	TRBJ2-5	TGCGCCAGCAGATCAACCGGACAGGGAGTCCAAGAGACCCAGTACTTC	CASRSTGQGVQETQYF
TRBD2	TRBV29-1	TRBJ2-1	TGCAGCGTTGAGCGGGAGATGGGATACAATGAGCAGTTCTTC	CSVEREMGYNEQFF
.	TRBV5-1	TRBJ1-1	TGCGCCAGCAGCTTGGCGCGCAGGGACACTGAAGCTTTCTTT	CASSLARRDTEAFF